Shown below are 32 T cell receptor beta chains from a single sample sequenced in a study of Graves' ophthalmopathy and Graves' hyperthyroidism. The TCR beta CDR3 regions underwent amplification from RNA transcripts. RT-PCR in the first round used HTBI primers; a second-round multiplex PCR followed. TCRdb fed the multiplex PCR reads into MiXCR, producing one record per CDR3 protein. The table lists 200,000 to 250,000 distinct CDR3 sequences, around 30% of them singletons. Sequenced input: peripheral blood. The receptors derive from a man aged 50-60 years with Graves' ophthalmopathy.

Many counts were recorded for this clonotype. The chain carries TRBV28 and TRBJ2-2; the match to TRBD1 covers 10 bases. The CDR3 loop spans 14 amino acids. CDR1 is MDHEN, CDR2 SYDVKM, per germline. The V segment lost 8 bases and the J segment 4 bases; nucleotides outside the gene matches: 4. For the CDR3, the DNA is TGTGCCAGCGGGGGACAGGGGAGCACCGGGGAGCTGTTTTTT. It is translated as CASGGQGSTGELFF.

This chain uses TRBV20-1 with TRBJ2-5; D is perhaps TRBD1 or TRBD2 (5 bases each). The ends were cut back, 6 bases at V and 5 bases at J, with 19 bases in the middle. The V gene's germline CDR1 is DFQATT and CDR2 SNEGSKA (reference sequence). The CDR3 is 14 amino acids. The CDR3 loop reads CSANRDLGWETQYF. The CDR3 nucleotides read TGCAGTGCCAACCGGGACCTAGGTTGGGAGACCCAGTACTTC.

This chain connects TRBV6-5 to TRBJ2-5; D possibly corresponds to TRBD1 (5 bases). V lost 7 bases and J 5 bases, leaving 17 bases between the germline ends. The germline V gene has CDR1 MNHEY and CDR2 SVGAGI. There are 14 residues in the CDR3. The CDR3 nucleotides are TGTGCCAGCATTTCAGCAGGGATAGAGGAGACCCAGTACTTC. Protein: CASISAGIEETQYF.

At least ten counts were recorded for this clonotype. The rearrangement uses TRBV15 and TRBJ2-7, with TRBD1 matching over 8 bases. Germline-derived CDR1 and CDR2 are LNHNV and YYDKDF (reference sequence). This CDR3 has 13 residues. Trimming removed 3 bases from V and 6 bases from J; junction bases left unmatched: 4. CDR3 region: CATSSGTGGEQYF. The CDR3 DNA follows: TGTGCCACCAGCAGTGGGACAGGTGGCGAGCAGTACTTC.

This clonotype showed up many times. This chain joins TRBV11-2 and TRBJ2-7; 7 bases are a match to TRBD1. The CDR3 runs 14 residues. Trimming at V came to 8 bases and at J to 5 bases, leaving 12 bases not matched to a gene. CDR1 is SGHAT, CDR2 FQNNGV, per germline. CDR3 DNA sequence: TGTGCCAGCGGGGCCCAGGGGGAGCGGAACGAGCAGTACTTC. This codes for CASGAQGERNEQYF. The variable domain in full, completed from reference TRBV11-2 and TRBJ2-7, reads EAGVAQSPRYKIIEKRQSVAFWCNPISGHATLYWYQQILGQGPKLLIQFQNNGVVDDSQLPKDRFSAERLKGVDSTLKIQPAKLEDSAVYLCASGAQGERNEQYFGPGTRLTVT.

This clonotype has a count of ten or more. The chain links TRBV20-1 to TRBJ2-5; the D gene is possibly TRBD2 (5 bases). The CDR3 sequence is 11 residues long. V lost 7 bases, J lost 5 bases, and 11 bases lay in between. In germline, CDR1 is DFQATT, CDR2 SNEGSKA (reference sequence). CDR3 protein: CSGTPRETQYF. The CDR3 DNA is TGCAGTGGGACTCCACGGGAGACCCAGTACTTC.

J is TRBJ1-1 and V is TRBV18; D might be TRBD1 (5 bases). From germline, CDR1 is KGHSH and CDR2 LQKENI. The CDR3 covers 14 residues. V was trimmed by 0 bases and J by 5 bases, leaving 10 bases between them. The CDR3 protein is CASSPPGGGTEAFF. For the CDR3, the DNA is TGTGCCAGCTCACCACCGGGGGGAGGGACTGAAGCTTTCTTT.

This clonotype has at least ten counts. The chain couples TRBV28 to TRBJ2-7; tentatively, D is TRBD2 (5 bases). V dropped 10 bases and J dropped 3 bases, with 10 bases sitting between them. The CDR3 has 11 residues. Germline V gene lookup returns CDR1 MDHEN and CDR2 SYDVKM. The CDR3 nucleotides read TGTGCCACCCGGGATTACTACGAGCAGTACTTC. Translating gives CATRDYYEQYF.

At least ten counts were recorded for this clonotype. CDR3 DNA: TGTGCCAGCGTGGAACTCACGGACTATGGCTACACCTTC. It encodes CASVELTDYGYTF. The chain joins TRBV2 to TRBJ1-2, with D unclear. There are 13 residues in the CDR3. The germline gives CDR1 SNHLY, CDR2 FYNNEI. Trimming removed 8 bases from V and 3 bases from J, with 13 bases in between.

This clonotype has at least ten counts. CDR3 residues: CASSVVGREDEQYF. The CDR3 region has the DNA TGTGCCAGCAGCGTAGTAGGTAGAGAAGACGAGCAGTACTTC. The chain recombines TRBV9 with TRBJ2-7; D uncertain. CDR1 and CDR2 from the germline V gene are SGDLS and YYNGEE. V lost 0 bases and J lost 5, with 12 bases in between. This CDR3 is built from 14 residues. Combining the CDR3 with reference TRBV9 and TRBJ2-7 gives the whole variable domain DSGVTQTPKHLITATGQRVTLRCSPRSGDLSVYWYQQSLDQGLQFLIQYYNGEERAKGNILERFSAQQFPDLHSELNLSSLELGDSALYFCASSVVGREDEQYFGPGTRLTVT.

This clonotype was seen repeatedly, ten times or more. The chain joins TRBV20-1 to TRBJ1-3; 9 positions match TRBD1. CDR3 length: 14 residues. Losses at the gene ends were 6 bases for V and 7 bases for J; bases not matched to a gene: 10. Germline V gene data show CDR1 as DFQATT and CDR2 as SNEGSKA (reference sequence). The CDR3, as DNA: TGCAGTGCATTGACAGGGGGGCTAAGGAACACCATATATTTT. Its protein product is CSALTGGLRNTIYF.

This rearrangement joins TRBV6-5 to TRBJ2-7; the D gene is possibly TRBD2 (7 bases). The germline CDR1 and CDR2 sequences are MNHEY and SVGAGI. The germline V and J ends were trimmed by 2 bases and 4 bases, with 12 bases remaining between them. The CDR3 covers 14 residues. This CDR3 is CASSYGGAHYEQYF. CDR3 sequence (DNA): TGTGCCAGCAGTTACGGGGGGGCCCATTACGAGCAGTACTTC.

The chain combines TRBV24-1 with TRBJ2-5; 9 bases fit TRBD1. The trim removed 4 bases at V and 2 bases at J, leaving 10 bases unmatched. Germline CDR1 is KGHDR and CDR2 is SFDVKD. The CDR3 length is 17 residues. For the CDR3, the DNA is TGTGCCACCAGTGAATATTTGGGGGACAGGGCGCAAGAGACCCAGTACTTC. This sequence encodes CATSEYLGDRAQETQYF.

V usage is TRBV27 and J usage is TRBJ2-7; 10 nucleotides align to TRBD2. V lost 3 bases, J lost 3 bases, and 2 bases stayed unmatched. CDR1 and CDR2 from the germline V gene are MNHEY and SMNVEV (reference sequence). The CDR3 length is 14 residues. Here the CDR3 DNA reads TGTGCCAGCAGTTTTGCTAGCGGGAGCTACGAGCAGTACTTC. Its translation is CASSFASGSYEQYF.

This clonotype was counted many times. The rearrangement joins TRBV5-6 to TRBJ1-2; D remains unclear. The V gene's germline CDR1 is SGHDT and CDR2 YYEEEE. V lost 3 bases, J lost 1 base, and 7 bases lay in between. This CDR3 region has 13 residues. The CDR3 DNA reads TGTGCCAGCAGCTCGGACGTTAACTATGGCTACACCTTC. Translating it yields CASSSDVNYGYTF.

V and J are TRBV6-2 or TRBV6-3 and TRBJ2-5; D may correspond to TRBD1 or TRBD2 (6 bases each). Germline assignment: CDR1 MNHEY and CDR2 SVGEGT. The CDR3 runs to 16 residues. V lost 10 bases to trimming and J lost 2 bases, with 23 bases between them. The CDR3 sequence: CATLVDTGTEQETQYF. The CDR3 DNA sequence: TGTGCCACCCTAGTCGACACAGGGACTGAACAAGAGACCCAGTACTTC.

The table lists this clonotype with many counts. The V call is TRBV6-2 or TRBV6-3, the J call TRBJ2-2; 7 positions match TRBD1. This CDR3 region has 15 residues. Germline loops: CDR1 MNHEY, CDR2 SVGEGT. Unmatched junction bases numbered 10, after V lost 5 bases and J lost 7 bases. The CDR3 nucleotides are TGTGCCAGCAGTAACCTACAGGGGAATAACGGGGAGCTGTTTTTT. It encodes CASSNLQGNNGELFF.

This clonotype was counted ten times or more. The rearrangement links TRBV7-2 to TRBJ2-5; tentatively, D is TRBD1 or TRBD2 (6 bases each). Germline assignment: CDR1 SGHTA and CDR2 FQGNSA. This CDR3 has 14 residues. Trimming shortened V by 5 bases and J by 9 bases, and 19 bases separated the two germline ends. The CDR3 loop is CASSPPGGPTSQYF. In DNA form, the CDR3 reads TGTGCCAGCAGCCCCCCTGGGGGGCCTACGTCCCAGTACTTC. The full variable domain, completed using reference TRBV7-2 and TRBJ2-5, is GAGVSQSPSNKVTEKGKDVELRCDPISGHTALYWYRQSLGQGLEFLIYFQGNSAPDKSGLPSDRFSAERTGGSVSTLTIQRTQQEDSAVYLCASSPPGGPTSQYFGPGTRLLVL.

CDR3 DNA: TGTGCCAGCAGTCCGGGACAGGGAAACACCATATATTTT. Residues: CASSPGQGNTIYF. The chain carries TRBV7-2 and TRBJ1-3, with 7 bases lining up with TRBD1. Germline V gene data show CDR1 as SGHTA and CDR2 as FQGNSA. V was pared by 6 bases and J by 4 bases, with 3 bases of the junction left unmatched. The CDR3 spans 13 residues.

This sequence joins TRBV6-2 or TRBV6-3 and TRBJ2-2; D is ambiguous. CDR1 is MNHEY and CDR2 is SVGEGT in the germline V gene. Deletions cut 2 bases from V and 2 bases from J, with 15 bases between. The CDR3 extends over 17 amino acids. The DNA for the CDR3 is TGTGCCAGCAGTTACCCAGCCGTGGCGTCCAACACCGGGGAGCTGTTTTTT. Translating it yields CASSYPAVASNTGELFF.

This clonotype was counted between two and nine times. This clone may be a read error of a much larger clone one base away. The CDR3 loop reads CASSAAGTRGLYGYTF. The CDR3 region has the DNA TGTGCCAGCAGTGCAGCCGGGACAAGGGGCCTCTATGGCTACACCTTC. V and J are TRBV28 and TRBJ1-2; tentative D call: TRBD1 (6 bases). From germline, CDR1 is MDHEN and CDR2 SYDVKM. Deletions cut 5 bases from V and 4 bases from J, with 20 bases between. The CDR3 has 16 residues.

This clonotype has ten or more counts. The chain recombines TRBV12-3 or TRBV12-4 with TRBJ2-2, with 13 bases matching TRBD2. V shed 1 base and J 8 bases; nucleotides not matched to a gene: 4. CDR3 size: 16 residues. The CDR3 DNA reads as TGTGCCAGCAGTTTAGGGACTAGCGGGAGAGATGGGGAGCTGTTTTTT. Translated, it gives CASSLGTSGRDGELFF.

This clonotype appeared many times. This rearrangement joins TRBV11-3 to TRBJ1-3, with D unclear. Germline V gives CDR1 SGHNT, CDR2 YENEEA. The CDR3 has 17 residues. V gave up 3 bases and J gave up 4 bases, with 19 bases separating them. This CDR3 reads CASSFTPVRTGGNTIYF. The CDR3 DNA sequence: TGTGCCAGCAGCTTTACCCCCGTCAGGACGGGAGGAAACACCATATATTTT. The full variable domain, with the rest looked up from reference TRBV11-3 and TRBJ1-3, is EAGVVQSPRYKIIEKKQPVAFWCNPISGHNTLYWYLQNLGQGPELLIRYENEEAVDDSQLPKDRFSAERLKGVDSTLKIQPAELGDSAVYLCASSFTPVRTGGNTIYFGEGSWLTVV.

This clonotype was counted at least ten times. This chain links TRBV5-1 with TRBJ1-3; D may be TRBD1 (5 bases). Germline CDR1 and CDR2: SGHRS and YFSETQ. V was trimmed by 1 base and J by 0 bases, leaving 14 bases between them. CDR3 length equals 17 residues. The chain's CDR3 is CASSLFPGFSSGNTIYF. The CDR3 nucleotides are TGCGCCAGCAGCTTGTTCCCAGGGTTCAGCTCTGGAAACACCATATATTTT.

This clonotype was counted at least ten times. The chain links TRBV7-2 to TRBJ2-7; maybe TRBD1 (5 bases). Trimming removed 1 base at V and 5 bases at J, with 9 bases between. The CDR3 spans 13 residues. Germline V CDR1 and CDR2: SGHTA, FQGNSA. The CDR3 sequence is CASSLGLRDEQYF. Written as DNA, the CDR3 is TGTGCCAGCAGCTTAGGCCTCAGGGACGAGCAGTACTTC.

This clonotype came up many times. A much larger clonotype is one base distant, so this may be a read error. The genes are TRBV6-5 and TRBJ2-5, with D unclear. The germline V gene encodes CDR1 MNHEY and CDR2 SVGAGI. The CDR3 runs 14 residues. Trimming took off 2 bases at V and 1 base at J, with 8 bases between the two ends. This chain's CDR3 is CASSYPGSQETQYF. The DNA for the CDR3 is TGTGCCAGCAGTTACCCAGGCAGCCAAGAGACCCAGTACTTC.

The chain couples TRBV13 to TRBJ2-7; TRBD2 agrees at 7 bases. This CDR3 contains 15 residues. The junction had 5 bases not matched to a gene; V was cut back by 1 base and J by 2 bases. Germline CDR1 PRHDT, CDR2 FYEKMQ (reference sequence). In nucleotides, the CDR3 is TGTGCCAGCAGCTTAGCGGCTAGCGGCCCCTACGAGCAGTACTTC. Its protein is CASSLAASGPYEQYF.

This clonotype was counted at least ten times. V usage is TRBV7-9 and J usage is TRBJ1-1; D is perhaps TRBD1 (5 bases). Trimming shortened V by 5 bases and J by 0 bases, and 10 bases separated the two germline ends. Germline CDR1 and CDR2: SEHNR and FQNEAQ (reference sequence). CDR3 length: 14 residues. CDR3: CASSPGTVNTEAFF. The CDR3, as DNA: TGTGCCAGCAGCCCCGGGACGGTGAACACTGAAGCTTTCTTT.

This clonotype has only a few counts. The chain combines TRBV14 with TRBJ2-2; TRBD2 aligns across 16 bases. The CDR3 contains 22 residues. CDR1 SGHDN and CDR2 FVKESK come from the germline V gene. J gave up 1 base and V 0 bases, and 11 bases lay outside the gene matches. CDR3 bases: TGTGCCAGCAGCCAAGATTCCTCCCCGGGACTAGCGGGAGGGTTGAACACCGGGGAGCTGTTTTTT. This sequence encodes CASSQDSSPGLAGGLNTGELFF.

This clonotype was observed once. DNA for the CDR3: TGTGCCACCAGCAGAGGTCTTGGAGAGACCCAGTACTTC. Translated: CATSRGLGETQYF. V is TRBV15 and J is TRBJ2-5; D ambiguous. V lost 1 base, J lost 4 bases, and 7 bases lay in between. CDR3 length equals 13 residues. CDR1 and CDR2 (germline): LNHNV, YYDKDF (reference sequence).

This clonotype has a count of ten or more. J is TRBJ2-7 and V is TRBV29-1, with D possibly TRBD1 on 7 matching bases. In germline, CDR1 is SQVTM, CDR2 ANQGSEA. V lost 4 bases, J lost 7 bases, and 14 bases lay in between. This CDR3 is built from 12 residues. The CDR3 DNA reads TGCAGCGTTGTTGGGTCAGGGGGGGAGCAGTACTTC. It specifies CSVVGSGGEQYF.

This clonotype came up many times. With a much larger clone just one base away, this may be a read error. The final CDR3 position lacks the conserved phenylalanine or tryptophan, pointing to a likely read error. The chain combines TRBV11-2 with TRBJ2-2; D is uncertain. V was shortened by 5 bases and J by 2 bases, with 12 bases between the two germline ends. This CDR3 spans 15 amino acids. Germline values: CDR1 SGHAT, CDR2 FQNNGV. The CDR3 DNA sequence: TGTGCCAGCAGCCCACCACTCCTTAACACCGGGGAGCTGTTTCTT. Protein sequence: CASSPPLLNTGELFL.